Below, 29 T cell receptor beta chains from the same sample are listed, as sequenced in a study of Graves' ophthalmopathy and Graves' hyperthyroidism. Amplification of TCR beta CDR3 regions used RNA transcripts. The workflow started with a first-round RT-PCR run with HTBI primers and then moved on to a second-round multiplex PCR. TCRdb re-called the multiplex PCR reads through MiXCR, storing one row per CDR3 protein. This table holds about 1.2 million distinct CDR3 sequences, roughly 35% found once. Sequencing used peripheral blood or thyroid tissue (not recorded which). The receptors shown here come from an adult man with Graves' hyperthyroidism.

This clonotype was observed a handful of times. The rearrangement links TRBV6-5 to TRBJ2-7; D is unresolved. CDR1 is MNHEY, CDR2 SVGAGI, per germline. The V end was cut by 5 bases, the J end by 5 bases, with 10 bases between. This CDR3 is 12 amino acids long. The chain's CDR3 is CASSPSRNEQYF. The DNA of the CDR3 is TGTGCCAGCAGTCCTTCTCGGAACGAGCAGTACTTC.

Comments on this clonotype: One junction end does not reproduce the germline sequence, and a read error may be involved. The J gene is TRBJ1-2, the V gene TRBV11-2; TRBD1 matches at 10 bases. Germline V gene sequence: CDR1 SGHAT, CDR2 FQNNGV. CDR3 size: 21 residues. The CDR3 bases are TGCGCCAGCAGCCGGGACGCCCAGGGACAGGGGAGTTGGGGGGCTAACTATGGCTACACCTTC. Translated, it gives CASSRDAQGQGSWGANYGYTF.

CDR3 nucleotide sequence: TGTGCTAGTGTTTCGTGTCGGCCCCAGCATTTT. Translating it yields CASVSCRPQHF. This rearrangement joins TRBV12-5 to TRBJ1-5, with unresolved D. The CDR3 length is 11 residues. Germline assignment: CDR1 LGHNT and CDR2 FRNRAP. Between the trimmed V and J ends, which lost 7 bases and 9 bases, there was a span of 10 bases.

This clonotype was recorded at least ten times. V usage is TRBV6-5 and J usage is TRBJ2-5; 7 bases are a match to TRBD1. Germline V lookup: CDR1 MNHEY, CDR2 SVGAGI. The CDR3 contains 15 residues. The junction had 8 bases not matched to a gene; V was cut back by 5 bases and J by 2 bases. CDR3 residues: CASSPGDRKQETQYF. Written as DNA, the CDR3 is TGTGCCAGCAGTCCCGGGGACAGAAAGCAAGAGACCCAGTACTTC.

The CDR3 loop is CSAREPGGGQGFLHEQYF. In nucleotides, the CDR3 is TGCAGTGCTAGAGAACCGGGGGGGGGACAGGGGTTCCTCCACGAGCAGTACTTC. This chain links TRBV20-1 with TRBJ2-7; 10 positions match TRBD1. The germline gives CDR1 DFQATT, CDR2 SNEGSKA (reference sequence). The CDR3 covers 18 residues. After removal of 0 bases from V and 5 bases from J, the junction contained 16 bases not matched to a gene.

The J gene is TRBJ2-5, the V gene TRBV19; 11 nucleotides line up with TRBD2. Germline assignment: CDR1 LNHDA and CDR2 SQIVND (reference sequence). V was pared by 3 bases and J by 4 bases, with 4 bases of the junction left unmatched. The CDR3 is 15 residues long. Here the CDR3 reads CASSITSGSAETQYF. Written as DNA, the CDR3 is TGTGCCAGTAGTATTACTAGCGGGAGTGCAGAGACCCAGTACTTC.

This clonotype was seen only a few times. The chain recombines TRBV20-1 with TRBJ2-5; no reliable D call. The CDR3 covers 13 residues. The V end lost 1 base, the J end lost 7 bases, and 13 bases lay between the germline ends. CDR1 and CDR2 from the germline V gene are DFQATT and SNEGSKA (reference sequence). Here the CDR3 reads CSARVIAGWTQYF. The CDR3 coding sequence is TGCAGTGCTAGAGTTATCGCCGGGTGGACCCAGTACTTC.

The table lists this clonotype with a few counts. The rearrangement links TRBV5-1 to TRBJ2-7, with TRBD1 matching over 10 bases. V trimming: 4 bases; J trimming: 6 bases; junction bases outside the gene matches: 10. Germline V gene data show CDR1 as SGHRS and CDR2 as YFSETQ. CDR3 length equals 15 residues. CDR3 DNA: TGCGCCAGCAGCCTGACAGGGGGCGATACGGGCGAGCAGTACTTC. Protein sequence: CASSLTGGDTGEQYF.

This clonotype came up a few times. The CDR3 region is CSAGGQGNLGGYTF. The CDR3 bases are TGCAGTGCTGGAGGACAGGGGAATCTAGGTGGCTACACCTTC. The chain combines TRBV20-1 with TRBJ1-2; TRBD1 agrees at 9 bases. The CDR3 runs 14 residues. Germline loops: CDR1 DFQATT, CDR2 SNEGSKA (reference sequence). Germline trimming cut 5 bases from V and 7 bases from J; bases unmatched to any gene: 11.

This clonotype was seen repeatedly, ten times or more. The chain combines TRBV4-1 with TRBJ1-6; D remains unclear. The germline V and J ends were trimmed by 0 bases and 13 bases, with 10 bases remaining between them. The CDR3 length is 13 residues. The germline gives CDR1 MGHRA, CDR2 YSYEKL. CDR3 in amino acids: CASSQDQAAPLHF. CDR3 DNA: TGCGCCAGCAGCCAAGATCAGGCCGCGCCCCTCCACTTT.

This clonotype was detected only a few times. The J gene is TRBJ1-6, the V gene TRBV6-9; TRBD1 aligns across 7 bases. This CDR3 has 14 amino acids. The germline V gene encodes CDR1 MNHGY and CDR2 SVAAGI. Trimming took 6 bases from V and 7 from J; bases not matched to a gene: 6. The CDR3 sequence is CASRGTVRNSPLHF. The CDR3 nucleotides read TGTGCCAGCAGGGGGACAGTCCGGAATTCACCCCTCCACTTT.

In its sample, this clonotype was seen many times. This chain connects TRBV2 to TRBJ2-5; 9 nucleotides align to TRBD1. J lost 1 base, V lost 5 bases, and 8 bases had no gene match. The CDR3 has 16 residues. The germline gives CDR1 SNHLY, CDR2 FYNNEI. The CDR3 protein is CASSRLGQGLQETQYF. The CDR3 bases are TGTGCCAGCAGTAGACTGGGACAGGGCCTCCAAGAGACCCAGTACTTC.

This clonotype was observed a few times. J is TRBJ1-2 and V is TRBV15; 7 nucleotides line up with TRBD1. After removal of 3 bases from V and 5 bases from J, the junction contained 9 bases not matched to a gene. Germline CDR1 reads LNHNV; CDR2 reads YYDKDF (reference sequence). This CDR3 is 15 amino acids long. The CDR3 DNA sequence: TGTGCCACCAGCAGGAATAGACAGGGAAGTTATGGCTACACCTTC. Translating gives CATSRNRQGSYGYTF.

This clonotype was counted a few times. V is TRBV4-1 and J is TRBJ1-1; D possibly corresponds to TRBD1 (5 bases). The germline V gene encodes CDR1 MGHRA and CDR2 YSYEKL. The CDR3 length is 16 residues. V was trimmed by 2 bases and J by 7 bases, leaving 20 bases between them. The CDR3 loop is CASSQQNSQVADEAFF. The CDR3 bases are TGCGCCAGCAGCCAACAGAACTCACAGGTAGCCGATGAAGCTTTCTTT.

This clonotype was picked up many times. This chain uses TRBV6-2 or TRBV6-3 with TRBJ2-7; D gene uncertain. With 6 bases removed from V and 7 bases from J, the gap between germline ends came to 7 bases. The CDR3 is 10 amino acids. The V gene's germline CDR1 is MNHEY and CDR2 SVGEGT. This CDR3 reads CASRGTEQYF. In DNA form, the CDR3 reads TGTGCCAGCAGGGGAACGGAGCAGTACTTC.

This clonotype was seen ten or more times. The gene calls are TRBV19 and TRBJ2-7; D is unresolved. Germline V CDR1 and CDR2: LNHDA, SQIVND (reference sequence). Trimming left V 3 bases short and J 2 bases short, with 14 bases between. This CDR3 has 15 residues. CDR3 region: CASSMWATNTYEQYF. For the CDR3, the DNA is TGTGCCAGTAGTATGTGGGCAACGAACACCTACGAGCAGTACTTC.

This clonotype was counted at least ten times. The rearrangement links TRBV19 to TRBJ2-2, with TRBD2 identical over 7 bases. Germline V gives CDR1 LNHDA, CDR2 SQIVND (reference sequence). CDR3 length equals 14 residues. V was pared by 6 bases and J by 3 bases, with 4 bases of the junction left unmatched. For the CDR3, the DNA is TGTGCCAGTAGCAGCGGGATACACACCGGGGAGCTGTTTTTT. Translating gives CASSSGIHTGELFF.

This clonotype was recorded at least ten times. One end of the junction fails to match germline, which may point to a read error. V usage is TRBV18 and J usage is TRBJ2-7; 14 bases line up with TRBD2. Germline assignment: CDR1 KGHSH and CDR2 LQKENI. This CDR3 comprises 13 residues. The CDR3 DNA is TGTGCCAGCTCACCAGGGACTAGCGGGGGCCGAGACTTC. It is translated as CASSPGTSGGRDF.

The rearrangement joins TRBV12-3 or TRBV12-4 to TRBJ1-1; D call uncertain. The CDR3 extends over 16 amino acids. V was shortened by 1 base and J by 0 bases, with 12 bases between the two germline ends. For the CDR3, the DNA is TGTGCCAGCAGTTTAGAGCTTACGGAGGTGAACACTGAAGCTTTCTTT. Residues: CASSLELTEVNTEAFF.

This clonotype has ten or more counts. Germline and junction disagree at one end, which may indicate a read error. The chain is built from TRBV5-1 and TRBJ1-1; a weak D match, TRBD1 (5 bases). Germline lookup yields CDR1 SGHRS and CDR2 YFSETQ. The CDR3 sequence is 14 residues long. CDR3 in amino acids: CASSLEGLNTEAFF. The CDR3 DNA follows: TGTGCCAGCAGCTTGGAGGGGCTGAACACTGAAGCTTTCTTT.

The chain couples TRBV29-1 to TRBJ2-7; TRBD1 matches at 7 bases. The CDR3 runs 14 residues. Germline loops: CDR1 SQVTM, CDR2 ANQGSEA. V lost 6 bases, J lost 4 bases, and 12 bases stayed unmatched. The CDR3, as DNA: TGCAGCGTCCAACTAATGACAGGGAGATACGAGCAGTACTTC. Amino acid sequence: CSVQLMTGRYEQYF.

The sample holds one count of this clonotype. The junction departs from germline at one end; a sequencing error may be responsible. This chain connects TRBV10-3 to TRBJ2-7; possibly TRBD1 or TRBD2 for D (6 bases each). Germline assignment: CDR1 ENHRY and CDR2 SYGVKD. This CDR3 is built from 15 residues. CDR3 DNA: TGTGCCTCCCGCGGGGACAAGACACTTCTCTACGTGCAGTACTTC. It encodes CASRGDKTLLYVQYF.

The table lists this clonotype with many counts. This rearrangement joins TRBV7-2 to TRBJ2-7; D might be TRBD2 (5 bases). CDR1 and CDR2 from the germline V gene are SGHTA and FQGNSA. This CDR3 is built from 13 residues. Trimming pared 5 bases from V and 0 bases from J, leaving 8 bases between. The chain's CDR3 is CASSPDFSYEQYF. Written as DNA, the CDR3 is TGTGCCAGCAGCCCGGACTTCTCCTACGAGCAGTACTTC.

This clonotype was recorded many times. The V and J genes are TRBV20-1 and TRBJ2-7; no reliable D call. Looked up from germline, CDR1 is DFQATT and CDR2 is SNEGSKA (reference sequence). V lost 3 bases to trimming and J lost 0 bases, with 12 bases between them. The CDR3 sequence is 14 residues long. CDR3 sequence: CSASFQSFSYEQYF. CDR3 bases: TGCAGTGCTAGTTTCCAGAGTTTCTCCTACGAGCAGTACTTC.

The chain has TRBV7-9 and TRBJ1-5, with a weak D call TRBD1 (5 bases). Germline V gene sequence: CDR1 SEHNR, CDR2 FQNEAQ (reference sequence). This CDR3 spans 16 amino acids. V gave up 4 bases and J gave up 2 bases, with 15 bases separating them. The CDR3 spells CASSSGDRGGNQPQHF. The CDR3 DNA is TGTGCCAGCAGCTCGGGGGATAGGGGAGGCAATCAGCCCCAGCATTTT.

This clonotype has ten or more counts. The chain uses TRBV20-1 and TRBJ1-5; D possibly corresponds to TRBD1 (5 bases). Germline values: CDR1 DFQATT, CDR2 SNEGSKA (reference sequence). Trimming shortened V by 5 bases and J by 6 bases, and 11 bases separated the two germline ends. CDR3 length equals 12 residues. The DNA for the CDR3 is TGCAGTGCTCACGACGGGACTCAGCCCCAGCATTTT. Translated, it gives CSAHDGTQPQHF.

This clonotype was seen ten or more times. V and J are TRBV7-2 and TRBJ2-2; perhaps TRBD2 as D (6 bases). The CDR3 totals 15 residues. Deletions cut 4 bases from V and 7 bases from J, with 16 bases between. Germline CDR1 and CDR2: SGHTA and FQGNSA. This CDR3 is CASSSGGTENGELFF. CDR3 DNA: TGTGCCAGCAGCTCAGGCGGGACGGAGAACGGGGAGCTGTTTTTT.

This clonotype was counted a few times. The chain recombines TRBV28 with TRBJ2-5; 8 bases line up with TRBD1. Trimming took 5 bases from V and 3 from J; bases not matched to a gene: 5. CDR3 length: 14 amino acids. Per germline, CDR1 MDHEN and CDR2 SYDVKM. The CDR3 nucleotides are TGTGCCAGCAGTCCTTCGGACAGGGAAGAGACCCAGTACTTC. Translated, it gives CASSPSDREETQYF.

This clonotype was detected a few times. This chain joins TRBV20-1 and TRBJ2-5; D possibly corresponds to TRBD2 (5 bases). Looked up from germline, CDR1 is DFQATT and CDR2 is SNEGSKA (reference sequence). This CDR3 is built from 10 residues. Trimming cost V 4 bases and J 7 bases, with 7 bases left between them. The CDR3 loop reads CSAIGRTQYF. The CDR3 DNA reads TGCAGTGCTATAGGGAGGACCCAGTACTTC.